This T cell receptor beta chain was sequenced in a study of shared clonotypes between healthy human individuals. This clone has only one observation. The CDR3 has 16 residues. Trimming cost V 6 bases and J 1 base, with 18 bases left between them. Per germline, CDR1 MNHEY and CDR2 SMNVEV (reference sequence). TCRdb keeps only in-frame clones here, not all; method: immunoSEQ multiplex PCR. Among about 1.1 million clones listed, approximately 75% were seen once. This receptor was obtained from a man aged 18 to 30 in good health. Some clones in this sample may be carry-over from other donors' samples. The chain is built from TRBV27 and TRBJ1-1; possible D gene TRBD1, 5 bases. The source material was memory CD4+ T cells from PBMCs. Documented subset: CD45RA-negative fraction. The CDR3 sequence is CASRGGRQFRNTEAFF. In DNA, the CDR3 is TGTGCCAGCAGAGGAGGTCGACAGTTTAGGAACACTGAAGCTTTCTTT.